These T cell receptor beta chains were read from a single sample in a study of OX40 agonist ivuxolimab in advanced cancers. Only in-frame clones appear in the TCRdb table, and some are missing; sequencing was by immunoSEQ multiplex PCR. The sample includes about 73,000 clones, just under 90% seen only once; the top ten take roughly 11%. Sequencing was performed on CD4+ or CD8+ T cells sorted from blood, taken in a trial of the OX40 agonist ivuxolimab. Every receptor here comes from an adult with an advanced solid tumor such as melanoma, head and neck, liver or kidney cancer. The CDR3 runs from the conserved cysteine through the conserved F or W. D genes are given only for firm matches. The size field is filled for only some rows; it gives once, few, many or a size class.

J gene: TRBJ1-5
D gene: NA
V gene: TRBV27
clone size: NA
CDR3 DNA: TGTGCCAGCAGTTATCAGGGAAGCAATCAGCCCCAGCATTTT
CDR3 protein: CASSYQGSNQPQHF

J gene: TRBJ2-2
D gene: TRBD1
V gene: TRBV5-5
clone size: NA
CDR3 DNA: TGTGCCAGCAGCTTACCAGGGGGCGTGGACACCGGGGAGCTGTTTTTT
CDR3 protein: CASSLPGGVDTGELFF

J gene: TRBJ2-3
D gene: TRBD1
V gene: TRBV7-9
clone size: NA
CDR3 DNA: TGTGCCAGCCGCCCCACAGGGGTGAGCACAGATACGCAGTATTTT
CDR3 protein: CASRPTGVSTDTQYF

J gene: TRBJ2-7
D gene: NA
V gene: TRBV5-6
clone size: NA
CDR3 DNA: TGTGCCAGCAGCCATTGGACCTACGAGCAGTACTTC
CDR3 protein: CASSHWTYEQYF

J gene: TRBJ1-5
D gene: NA
V gene: TRBV6-5
clone size: NA
CDR3 DNA: TGTGCCAGCAGTTTTGCGAGTGATCAGCCCCAGCATTTT
CDR3 protein: CASSFASDQPQHF

J gene: TRBJ1-5
D gene: NA
V gene: TRBV5-4
clone size: NA
CDR3 DNA: TGTGCCAGCAGCTGGGACGGGAACAATCAGCCCCAGCATTTT
CDR3 protein: CASSWDGNNQPQHF

J gene: TRBJ1-5
D gene: NA
V gene: TRBV7-2
clone size: NA
CDR3 DNA: TGTGCCAGCAGCTTAACGAGAGTTCAGCCCCAGCATTTT
CDR3 protein: CASSLTRVQPQHF

J gene: TRBJ2-7
D gene: NA
V gene: TRBV11-2
clone size: NA
CDR3 DNA: TGTGCCAGCAGCCCTATTGCGAGGGTGAAATCCTACGAGCAGTACTTC
CDR3 protein: CASSPIARVKSYEQYF

J gene: TRBJ1-3
D gene: NA
V gene: TRBV25-1
clone size: NA
CDR3 DNA: TGTGCCAGCAGTGATCTAGGGACTGGAAACACCATATATTTT
CDR3 protein: CASSDLGTGNTIYF

J gene: TRBJ1-4
D gene: NA
V gene: TRBV2
clone size: NA
CDR3 DNA: TGTGCCAGCAGGCTTAGCAGTGCAACTAATGAAAAACTGTTTTTT
CDR3 protein: CASRLSSATNEKLFF

J gene: TRBJ2-2
D gene: NA
V gene: TRBV30
clone size: NA
CDR3 DNA: TGTGCCTGGGTTGCGGGCCCGAACACCGGGGAGCTGTTTTTT
CDR3 protein: CAWVAGPNTGELFF

J gene: TRBJ1-1
D gene: TRBD1
V gene: TRBV4-1
clone size: NA
CDR3 DNA: TGCGCCAGCAGCCCGGACAGGGAGACTTTGGCTTTCTTT
CDR3 protein: CASSPDRETLAFF

J gene: TRBJ2-3
D gene: TRBD2
V gene: TRBV19
clone size: NA
CDR3 DNA: TGTGCCAGTAGTTCCCCCTTTAGCGGGGGTACAGATACGCAGTATTTT
CDR3 protein: CASSSPFSGGTDTQYF

J gene: TRBJ2-2
D gene: TRBD1
V gene: TRBV6-4
clone size: NA
CDR3 DNA: TGTGCCAGCAGGGGACAGGGGGCCACCGGGGAGCTGTTTTTT
CDR3 protein: CASRGQGATGELFF

J gene: TRBJ1-1
D gene: NA
V gene: TRBV27
clone size: NA
CDR3 DNA: TGTGCCAGCAGTTTATCCAGGGGAGGGTGGAAGAACACTGAAGCTTTCTTT
CDR3 protein: CASSLSRGGWKNTEAFF

J gene: TRBJ1-4
D gene: NA
V gene: TRBV4-1
clone size: NA
CDR3 DNA: TGCGCCAGCAGCCAAGATTCGTCCACAGGTGAAAAACTGTTTTTT
CDR3 protein: CASSQDSSTGEKLFF

J gene: TRBJ1-2
D gene: NA
V gene: TRBV5-6
clone size: NA
CDR3 DNA: TGTGCCAGCAGCTTTACTACGGGGTATGGCTACACCTTC
CDR3 protein: CASSFTTGYGYTF

J gene: TRBJ1-4
D gene: TRBD1
V gene: TRBV10-1
clone size: NA
CDR3 DNA: TGCGCCAGCAGTCCGGGACAGGCGGCAACTAATGAAAAACTGTTTTTT
CDR3 protein: CASSPGQAATNEKLFF

J gene: TRBJ2-7
D gene: NA
V gene: TRBV9
clone size: NA
CDR3 DNA: TGTGCCAGCAGCGTAGCTCTGGACTTCTACGAGCAGTACTTC
CDR3 protein: CASSVALDFYEQYF

J gene: TRBJ2-7
D gene: TRBD2
V gene: TRBV4-1
clone size: NA
CDR3 DNA: TGCGCCAGCAGCCAAGAGGTATTAGCGGGAGTTCGCGAGCAGTACTTC
CDR3 protein: CASSQEVLAGVREQYF

J gene: TRBJ2-2
D gene: TRBD2
V gene: TRBV7-8
clone size: few
CDR3 DNA: TGTGCCAGCAGCCCTGGACTAGCGGGGGACTCGGCCGGGGAGCTGTTTTTT
CDR3 protein: CASSPGLAGDSAGELFF

J gene: TRBJ2-4
D gene: NA
V gene: TRBV7-9
clone size: NA
CDR3 DNA: TGTGCCAGCAGCTTTGTTAGAAGCCCACATATTCAGTACTTC
CDR3 protein: CASSFVRSPHIQYF

J gene: TRBJ2-7
D gene: NA
V gene: TRBV28
clone size: NA
CDR3 DNA: TGTGCCAGCAGTTCCAGATCCGGTCAGGGATACTCCTACGAGCAGTACTTC
CDR3 protein: CASSSRSGQGYSYEQYF

J gene: TRBJ1-1
D gene: TRBD1
V gene: TRBV6-4
clone size: NA
CDR3 DNA: TGTGCCAGCAGTGACTCGGAGCTTGGACAGGGGGCGAACACTGAAGCTTTCTTT
CDR3 protein: CASSDSELGQGANTEAFF

J gene: TRBJ2-1
D gene: TRBD2
V gene: TRBV5-1
clone size: NA
CDR3 DNA: TGCGCCAGCAGCTTGGCCGTAGCGGGAGTGCATGAGCAGTTCTTC
CDR3 protein: CASSLAVAGVHEQFF

J gene: TRBJ2-7
D gene: NA
V gene: TRBV16
clone size: NA
CDR3 DNA: TGTGCCAGCAGCCAAACGCAGGCGGAGAGCCCCTACGAGCAGTACTTC
CDR3 protein: CASSQTQAESPYEQYF

J gene: TRBJ1-2
D gene: NA
V gene: TRBV2
clone size: NA
CDR3 DNA: TGTGCCAGCAGCGGGACGGACTATGGCTACACCTTC
CDR3 protein: CASSGTDYGYTF

J gene: TRBJ1-6
D gene: NA
V gene: TRBV6-5
clone size: NA
CDR3 DNA: TGTGCCAGCAGCCTACAGGGTATCGGGTCACCCCTCCACTTT
CDR3 protein: CASSLQGIGSPLHF

J gene: TRBJ1-2
D gene: TRBD1
V gene: TRBV2
clone size: NA
CDR3 DNA: TGTGCCAGCCTACAGGGGCTAGGTTATGGCTACACCTTC
CDR3 protein: CASLQGLGYGYTF

J gene: TRBJ1-2
D gene: NA
V gene: TRBV30
clone size: NA
CDR3 DNA: TGTGCCTTCGGGAGGGGAGGCTATGGCTACACCTTC
CDR3 protein: CAFGRGGYGYTF

J gene: TRBJ2-2
D gene: NA
V gene: TRBV6-1
clone size: NA
CDR3 DNA: TGTGCCAGCAGTGGTGGACGTCCCGGGGAGCTGTTTTTT
CDR3 protein: CASSGGRPGELFF

J gene: TRBJ2-7
D gene: TRBD1
V gene: TRBV7-9
clone size: NA
CDR3 DNA: TGTGCCAGCACCCTACCTGGGGACAGGGGGCCCTACGAGCAGTACTTC
CDR3 protein: CASTLPGDRGPYEQYF

J gene: TRBJ1-4
D gene: TRBD1
V gene: TRBV29-1
clone size: NA
CDR3 DNA: TGCAGCGTGCTGACAGGGAGGGGGGAAAAACTGTTTTTT
CDR3 protein: CSVLTGRGEKLFF

J gene: TRBJ2-7
D gene: TRBD2
V gene: TRBV30
clone size: NA
CDR3 DNA: TGTGCCTGGAGAGTGGACGGTGCGGGACTAGCGATGAACGAGCAGTACTTC
CDR3 protein: CAWRVDGAGLAMNEQYF

J gene: TRBJ2-1
D gene: TRBD1
V gene: TRBV27
clone size: NA
CDR3 DNA: TGTGCCAGCAGTTTACACAGGGGAATCAATGAGCAGTTCTTC
CDR3 protein: CASSLHRGINEQFF

J gene: TRBJ2-6
D gene: NA
V gene: TRBV19
clone size: NA
CDR3 DNA: TGTGCCAGTAGTATGGGACATCTTGGAGGGGCCAACGTCCTGACTTTC
CDR3 protein: CASSMGHLGGANVLTF

J gene: TRBJ2-1
D gene: NA
V gene: TRBV11-1
clone size: NA
CDR3 DNA: TGTGCCAGCAGCGAACCAGGGACCTACTACAATGAGCAGTTCTTC
CDR3 protein: CASSEPGTYYNEQFF